Sequencing of this T cell receptor (beta chain) was carried out in a study of CD8 T cells in ankylosing spondylitis listed by TCRdb under 2017. With regard to the full study: T cell receptor beta repertoires were profiled in healthy donors and ankylosing spondylitis patients so that disease-linked TCR variants could be found. The full study cohort comprised about 24 ankylosing spondylitis patients and 85 to 120 healthy donors. Peripheral blood was sampled, and synovial fluid was additionally collected from ankylosing spondylitis patients. Study-wide conclusions, independent of this receptor: A TCR beta motif of several highly homologous amino acid variants appeared characteristic of blood from ankylosing spondylitis patients. According to the report, matched synovial fluid samples from ankylosing spondylitis patients were significantly enriched for the disease-linked clones. Some of the motif variants had been reported before in the synovial fluid and blood of reactive arthritis patients, a finding that suggests common disease-initiation mechanisms. In peripheral blood, the disease-linked clones were found at relatively low frequencies and had a CD8+ phenotype.

This clonotype was seen more than once but under ten times. Its cognate antigen has yet to be identified. No clone much larger than this one lies a single base away; base qualities are absent. Synovial fluid samples and blood samples obtained from the same ankylosing spondylitis patients were matched. V loses 2 bases of germline sequence and J loses 7 bases, and the interval between the two ends is 8 bases. The germline V gene specifies MDHEN as CDR1 and SYDVKM as CDR2. The CDR3 holds 13 amino acids from the cysteine to the phenylalanine. Only the CDR3 region is kept as DNA, spanning 39 bases read in frame from base 1. The reads were generated on an Illumina HiSeq 2500. TCR beta libraries were prepared by quantitative 5'-RACE with molecular barcodes. Concerning the study's data processing: To identify disease-linked TCR variants, a new computational method was used, one built on a probabilistic model of VDJ rearrangement. Through fastp at Q25 and MiXCR, TCRdb rebuilt clones from the public reads, retaining in-frame beta chains. Entries that share a CDR3 protein sequence are merged under the most common genes and DNA. The authors' filters were not applied to this entry. This sample gives around 35,000 distinct CDR3 sequences in total; 8% to 13% of them show up just once. Around 20% of the sample belongs to the ten largest clones.

The TCR sequence derives from a male donor with ankylosing spondylitis. Recombination joined TRBV28 with TRBJ2-2; a weak D assignment points to TRBD1 (5 bases agree). Sequenced: synovial fluid, either unsorted or a sorted T cell fraction (not recorded which). The CDR3 protein: CASSLQGFGELFF. The DNA sequence is as follows: TGTGCCAGCAGTTTACAGGGATTCGGGGAGCTGTTTTTT.